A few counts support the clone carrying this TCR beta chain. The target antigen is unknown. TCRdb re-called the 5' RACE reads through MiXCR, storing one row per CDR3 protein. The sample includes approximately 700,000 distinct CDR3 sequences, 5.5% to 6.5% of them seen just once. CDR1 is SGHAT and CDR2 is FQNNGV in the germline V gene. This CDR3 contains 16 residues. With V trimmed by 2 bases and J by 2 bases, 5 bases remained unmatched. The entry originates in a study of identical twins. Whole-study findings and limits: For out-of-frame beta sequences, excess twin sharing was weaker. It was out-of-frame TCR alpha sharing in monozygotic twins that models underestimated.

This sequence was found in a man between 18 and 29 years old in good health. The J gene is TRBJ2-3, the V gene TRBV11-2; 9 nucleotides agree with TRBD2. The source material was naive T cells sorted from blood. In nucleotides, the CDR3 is TGTGCCAGCAGCTTACGGGCGGGAGGGCTCACAGATACGCAGTATTTT. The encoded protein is CASSLRAGGLTDTQYF. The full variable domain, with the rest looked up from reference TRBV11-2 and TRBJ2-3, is EAGVAQSPRYKIIEKRQSVAFWCNPISGHATLYWYQQILGQGPKLLIQFQNNGVVDDSQLPKDRFSAERLKGVDSTLKIQPAKLEDSAVYLCASSLRAGGLTDTQYFGPGTRLTVL.